Below, one TCR beta chain is given with its context. Its matching antigen is unknown. Trimming left V 6 bases short and J 5 bases short, with 11 bases between. This CDR3 region has 14 residues. Germline assignment: CDR1 MNHEY and CDR2 SVGAGI. This entry belongs to a study of T cells in localized non-small cell lung cancer. Study-wide results and caveats: Patients showing higher blood T cell density tended to see longer overall survival. The study detected a median around 57 of the top 100 tumor clones in adjacent lung. The study found T cell clonality highest in uninvolved adjacent lung, above tumor. Multi-region tumor sequencing was not done, so intratumor heterogeneity could not be excluded.

Generated by immunoSEQ multiplex PCR, the TCRdb table keeps only in-frame clones and is missing some. Here the sample spans 20,000 to 30,000 clones, approximately 89% being singletons. This rearrangement joins TRBV6-5 to TRBJ1-6; D may be TRBD1 (6 bases). Material: peripheral blood mononuclear cells, obtained before any cancer treatment. This clonotype originated in a woman between 35 and 75 years old with stage III lung adenocarcinoma. CDR3 in amino acids: CASRLGGHNSPLHF. CDR3 coding DNA: TGTGCCAGCAGACTTGGGGGGCATAATTCACCCCTCCACTTT.